These 25 T cell receptor beta chains were all obtained from the same sample, sequenced in a study of blood T cell repertoires in COVID-19. The method was immunoSEQ multiplex PCR; TCRdb's version includes in-frame clones alone and lacks a portion of them. This sample has roughly 250,000 clones, with roughly 87% found just once. Sample: peripheral blood. Source of these receptors: a woman in her twenties or thirties with acute or convalescent COVID-19.

This clone was recorded once. This chain connects TRBV6-2 or TRBV6-3 to TRBJ2-1; perhaps TRBD2 as D (7 bases). Germline CDR1 is MNHEY and CDR2 is SVGEGT. This CDR3 has 14 amino acids. Trimming left V 3 bases short and J 10 bases short, with 16 bases between. The CDR3 coding sequence is TGTGCCAGCAGTTATTTGCGGAGGGGGGGGGAGCAGTTCTTC. Protein sequence: CASSYLRRGGEQFF.

In this sample, this clone turned up a few times. The genes are TRBV5-1 and TRBJ2-4, with D perhaps TRBD1 (6 bases). The CDR3 loop spans 13 amino acids. Germline V gene sequence: CDR1 SGHRS, CDR2 YFSETQ. V lost 4 bases and J lost 7, with 12 bases in between. This chain's CDR3 is CASSTGGQNIQYF. The CDR3 DNA reads TGCGCCAGCAGCACAGGAGGACAGAACATTCAGTACTTC. The full variable domain, rest sourced from reference TRBV5-1 and TRBJ2-4, is KAGVTQTPRYLIKTRGQQVTLSCSPISGHRSVSWYQQTPGQGLQFLFEYFSETQRNKGNFPGRFSGRQFSNSRSEMNVSTLELGDSALYLCASSTGGQNIQYFGAGTRLSVL.

This clone came up a few times. This chain connects TRBV2 to TRBJ1-5, with 12 nucleotides matching TRBD1. The CDR3 consists of 16 residues. Germline CDR1 reads SNHLY; CDR2 reads FYNNEI. The junction had 4 bases not matched to a gene; V was cut back by 4 bases and J by 3 bases. CDR3: CASSGMGQGANQPQHF. In DNA form, the CDR3 reads TGTGCCAGCAGTGGGATGGGACAGGGGGCCAATCAGCCCCAGCATTTT.

J is TRBJ1-3 and V is TRBV9, with 9 nucleotides matching TRBD1. The germline CDR1 and CDR2 sequences are SGDLS and YYNGEE. The CDR3 is 15 amino acids. V shed 2 bases and J 2 bases; nucleotides not matched to a gene: 2. CDR3 in amino acids: CASSVGTGTGNTIYF. As DNA, the CDR3 is TGTGCCAGCAGCGTGGGGACAGGGACTGGAAACACCATATATTTT.

The rearrangement links TRBV9 to TRBJ2-3; 9 nucleotides agree with TRBD2. Trimming took 0 bases from V and 14 from J; bases not matched to a gene: 7. CDR3 length equals 13 residues. Germline CDR1 reads SGDLS; CDR2 reads YYNGEE. CDR3 coding DNA: TGTGCCAGCAGCGTAGAAGGGGGCGGGAGGGCGTATTTT. Protein sequence: CASSVEGGGRAYF.

This rearrangement joins TRBV19 to TRBJ1-5; 8 positions agree with TRBD1. CDR3 length equals 15 residues. Germline V gives CDR1 LNHDA, CDR2 SQIVND (reference sequence). Germline trimming cut 6 bases from V and 4 bases from J; bases unmatched to any gene: 8. The CDR3 nucleotides are TGTGCCAGTAGGGACAGGGACACAACAAATCAGCCCCAGCATTTT. This translates into CASRDRDTTNQPQHF.

This clone has just one count. The gene calls are TRBV6-2 or TRBV6-3 and TRBJ2-7; TRBD2 might be the D (5 bases). Trimming removed 5 bases at V and 3 bases at J, with 26 bases between. Germline CDR1 is MNHEY and CDR2 is SVGEGT. The CDR3 is 18 residues long. CDR3 nucleotides: TGTGCCAGCAGTCGCCCCTATGGTGCTCCGGGGAAGAACTACGAGCAGTACTTC. Translating it yields CASSRPYGAPGKNYEQYF.

This chain joins TRBV12-3 or TRBV12-4 and TRBJ1-1; 7 bases agree with TRBD1. This CDR3 comprises 12 residues. Trimming at V came to 5 bases and at J to 6 bases, leaving 3 bases not matched to a gene. This CDR3 is CASSVTGAEAFF. Here the CDR3 DNA reads TGTGCCAGCAGTGTAACAGGGGCTGAAGCTTTCTTT.

The chain couples TRBV29-1 to TRBJ2-2, with 8 bases lining up with TRBD1. CDR3 length: 15 amino acids. Trimming removed 4 bases from V and 0 bases from J; junction bases left unmatched: 4. Germline CDR1 SQVTM, CDR2 ANQGSEA. CDR3 bases: TGCAGCGTTGTAACACAGGGGGCGAACACCGGGGAGCTGTTTTTT. It codes for CSVVTQGANTGELFF.

This chain links TRBV7-2 with TRBJ1-5; D gene unclear. Trimming pared 1 base from V and 0 bases from J, leaving 7 bases between. Germline-derived CDR1 and CDR2 are SGHTA and FQGNSA. The CDR3 is made up of 15 amino acids. CDR3 loop: CASSLVSGSNQPQHF. CDR3 nucleotide sequence: TGTGCCAGCAGCTTAGTTTCGGGTAGCAATCAGCCCCAGCATTTT.

This clone was picked up a small number of times. This chain connects TRBV10-3 to TRBJ2-3, with a tentative D call TRBD2 (5 bases). V gave up 0 bases and J gave up 2 bases, with 9 bases separating them. The length of the CDR3 is 15 residues. CDR1 is ENHRY, CDR2 SYGVKD, per germline. CDR3 amino acids: CAISESAGFTDTQYF. The CDR3 DNA is TGTGCCATCAGTGAGTCGGCGGGTTTCACAGATACGCAGTATTTT.

The rearrangement links TRBV30 to TRBJ1-2, with D perhaps TRBD1 (5 bases). CDR1 GTSNPN and CDR2 SVGIG come from the germline V gene (reference sequence). The CDR3 loop spans 13 amino acids. V was cut by 2 bases and J by 2 bases, with 9 bases left in between. Here the CDR3 reads CAWSIDRNYGYTF. The CDR3 DNA reads as TGTGCCTGGAGTATCGACAGAAACTATGGCTACACCTTC.

The chain is built from TRBV5-1 and TRBJ1-1; TRBD1 agrees at 8 bases. V dropped 0 bases and J dropped 6; count of bases not matched to a gene: 10. The CDR3 consists of 16 residues. Per germline, CDR1 SGHRS and CDR2 YFSETQ. CDR3 residues: CASSLAGQGAMAEAFF. The CDR3, as DNA: TGCGCCAGCAGCTTGGCCGGGCAGGGGGCGATGGCTGAAGCTTTCTTT.

The V and J genes are TRBV10-3 and TRBJ2-1; the D gene is possibly TRBD2 (5 bases). In germline, CDR1 is ENHRY, CDR2 SYGVKD. V shed 2 bases and J shed 8 bases, with 10 bases lying between them. The CDR3 is 13 amino acids. The CDR3 loop reads CAISETRFDEQFF. The CDR3 DNA follows: TGTGCCATCAGTGAGACTAGATTCGATGAGCAGTTCTTC.

The J gene is TRBJ2-7, the V gene TRBV11-2, with D uncertain. Trimming cost V 1 base and J 9 bases, with 16 bases left between them. CDR1 and CDR2 from the germline V gene are SGHAT and FQNNGV. The length of the CDR3 is 14 residues. DNA for the CDR3: TGTGCCAGCAGCTTAGTAGCCAGACTTAACGTGCAGTACTTC. Its translation is CASSLVARLNVQYF.

The chain uses TRBV18 and TRBJ2-5; no clear D. Germline V CDR1 and CDR2: KGHSH, LQKENI. V was cut by 1 base and J by 0 bases, with 9 bases left in between. There are 15 residues in the CDR3. The CDR3 DNA reads TGTGCCAGCTCACCACTTTTTCGGGACCAAGAGACCCAGTACTTC. Translating gives CASSPLFRDQETQYF.

In DNA, the CDR3 is TGTGCCAGCAGTCCCGGGACAGGACAATACGAGCAGTACTTC. It codes for CASSPGTGQYEQYF. The chain employs TRBV7-9 and TRBJ2-7; TRBD1 aligns across 8 bases. V shed 6 bases, J shed 4 bases, and the junction held 8 bases outside the gene matches. The germline V gene has CDR1 SEHNR and CDR2 FQNEAQ (reference sequence). The CDR3 is 14 residues long.

The chain has TRBV12-3 or TRBV12-4 and TRBJ2-4; D remains ambiguous. The CDR3 consists of 12 residues. V dropped 7 bases and J dropped 7 bases, with 11 bases sitting between them. CDR3 sequence reads: CASTPDANIQYF. Written as DNA, the CDR3 is TGTGCCAGCACCCCAGATGCCAACATTCAGTACTTC.

This clone was seen a few times. The chain recombines TRBV18 with TRBJ1-1, with D unresolved. V was cut by 5 bases and J by 0 bases, with 19 bases left in between. The V gene's germline CDR1 is KGHSH and CDR2 LQKENI. This CDR3 spans 17 amino acids. CDR3 protein: CASSTATPEALNTEAFF. Here the CDR3 DNA reads TGTGCCAGCTCAACCGCTACCCCCGAGGCCTTGAACACTGAAGCTTTCTTT.

The CDR3 sequence is CAINRGGDYGYTF. CDR3 sequence (DNA): TGTGCCATCAATAGGGGGGGCGACTATGGCTACACCTTC. This chain uses TRBV10-3 with TRBJ1-2; possibly TRBD1 for D (6 bases). Germline CDR1 ENHRY, CDR2 SYGVKD. The CDR3 has 13 residues. V lost 7 bases, J lost 3 bases, and 12 bases lay in between.

V and J are TRBV9 and TRBJ1-1, with a possible D match to TRBD1 (5 bases). The germline gives CDR1 SGDLS, CDR2 YYNGEE. V was shortened by 4 bases and J by 0 bases, with 13 bases between the two germline ends. CDR3 length: 15 residues. DNA of the CDR3: TGTGCCAGCAGCCTTGCGGGGCAAGTGAACACTGAAGCTTTCTTT. As protein: CASSLAGQVNTEAFF.

The rearrangement uses TRBV5-1 and TRBJ2-7; D unclear. Trimming pared 2 bases from V and 5 bases from J, leaving 14 bases between. There are 14 residues in the CDR3. Germline lookup yields CDR1 SGHRS and CDR2 YFSETQ. CDR3 DNA sequence: TGCGCCAGCAGCTTAAGACTTACCTACGACGAGCAGTACTTC. Protein: CASSLRLTYDEQYF.

The V gene is TRBV7-2, the J gene TRBJ2-7; the match to TRBD1 covers 8 bases. Trimming removed 2 bases from V and 5 bases from J; junction bases left unmatched: 5. Germline CDR1 reads SGHTA; CDR2 reads FQGNSA. CDR3 length equals 14 residues. CDR3: CASSLNRGSHEQYF. The CDR3 bases are TGTGCCAGCAGCTTAAACAGGGGGTCTCACGAGCAGTACTTC. The full variable domain, its missing parts supplied by reference TRBV7-2 and TRBJ2-7, is GAGVSQSPSNKVTEKGKDVELRCDPISGHTALYWYRQSLGQGLEFLIYFQGNSAPDKSGLPSDRFSAERTGGSVSTLTIQRTQQEDSAVYLCASSLNRGSHEQYFGPGTRLTVT.

CDR3 sequence: CASSATDNSPLHF. DNA of the CDR3: TGCGCCAGCAGCGCCACAGATAATTCACCCCTCCACTTT. The chain carries TRBV5-1 and TRBJ1-6; D is unclear. The ends were cut back, 4 bases at V and 5 bases at J, with 7 bases in the middle. Germline V CDR1 and CDR2: SGHRS, YFSETQ. The CDR3 length is 13 residues.

V usage is TRBV3-1 (or the pseudogene TRBV3-2) and J usage is TRBJ1-3; 9 bases fit TRBD1. The CDR3 sequence is 15 residues long. Per the germline V gene, CDR1 is LGHDT and CDR2 is YNNKEL (reference sequence). V was clipped by 4 bases and J by 5 bases; unmatched bases: 6. Here the CDR3 reads CASSLPGQGRNTIYF. In DNA form, the CDR3 reads TGTGCCAGCAGCCTACCGGGACAGGGTCGAAACACCATATATTTT.